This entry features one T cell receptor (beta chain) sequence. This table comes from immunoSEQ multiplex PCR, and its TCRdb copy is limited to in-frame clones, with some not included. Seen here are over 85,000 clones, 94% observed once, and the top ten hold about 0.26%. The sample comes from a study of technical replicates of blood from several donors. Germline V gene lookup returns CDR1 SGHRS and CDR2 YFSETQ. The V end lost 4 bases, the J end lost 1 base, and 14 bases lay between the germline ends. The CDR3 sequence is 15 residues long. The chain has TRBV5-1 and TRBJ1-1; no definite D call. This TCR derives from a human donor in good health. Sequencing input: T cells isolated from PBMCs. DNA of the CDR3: TGCGCCAGCAGCCCCATGGGCAACCCGAACACTGAAGCTTTCTTT. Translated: CASSPMGNPNTEAFF.